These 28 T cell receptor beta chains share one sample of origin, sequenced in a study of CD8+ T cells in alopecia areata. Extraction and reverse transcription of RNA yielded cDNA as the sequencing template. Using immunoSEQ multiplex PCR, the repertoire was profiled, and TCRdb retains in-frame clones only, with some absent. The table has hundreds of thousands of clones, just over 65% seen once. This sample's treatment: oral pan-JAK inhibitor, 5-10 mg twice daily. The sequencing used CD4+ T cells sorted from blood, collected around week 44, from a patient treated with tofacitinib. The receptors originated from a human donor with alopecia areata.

In nucleotides, the CDR3 is TGTGCCACCAGCAAGTGGGGGGCGCTACGGGACAATGAGCAGTTCTTC. The encoded protein is CATSKWGALRDNEQFF. This chain joins TRBV15 and TRBJ2-1, with D perhaps TRBD1 or TRBD2 (6 bases each). V lost 4 bases and J 5 bases, leaving 18 bases between the germline ends. Germline V gene data show CDR1 as LNHNV and CDR2 as YYDKDF (reference sequence). This CDR3 is 16 amino acids long.

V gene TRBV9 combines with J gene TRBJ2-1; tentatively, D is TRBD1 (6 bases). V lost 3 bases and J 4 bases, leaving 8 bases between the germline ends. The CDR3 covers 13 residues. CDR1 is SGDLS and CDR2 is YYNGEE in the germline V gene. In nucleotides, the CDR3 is TGTGCCAGCAGCGCGGACAGTTACAATGAGCAGTTCTTC. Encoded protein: CASSADSYNEQFF.

The CDR3 sequence is CASSRGGATNEKLFF. The DNA for the CDR3 is TGTGCCAGCAGCCGGGGCGGTGCAACTAATGAAAAACTGTTTTTT. The genes are TRBV6-5 and TRBJ1-4; a possible D gene is TRBD1 (5 bases). The CDR3 extends over 15 amino acids. V lost 6 bases to trimming and J lost 0 bases, with 11 bases between them. Germline CDR1 and CDR2: MNHEY and SVGAGI.

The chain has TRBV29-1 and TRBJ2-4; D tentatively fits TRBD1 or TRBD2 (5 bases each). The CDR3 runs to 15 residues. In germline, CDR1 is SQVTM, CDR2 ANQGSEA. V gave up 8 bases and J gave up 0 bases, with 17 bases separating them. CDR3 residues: CSIKTATRAKNIQYF. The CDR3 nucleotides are TGCAGCATAAAGACAGCTACTAGAGCCAAAAACATTCAGTACTTC.

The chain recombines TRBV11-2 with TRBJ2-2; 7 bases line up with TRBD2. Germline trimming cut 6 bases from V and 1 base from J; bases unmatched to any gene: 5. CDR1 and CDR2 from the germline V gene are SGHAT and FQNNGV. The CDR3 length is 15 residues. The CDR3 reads CASSSGPLNTGELFF. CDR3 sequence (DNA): TGTGCCAGCAGTAGCGGGCCTTTGAACACCGGGGAGCTGTTTTTT. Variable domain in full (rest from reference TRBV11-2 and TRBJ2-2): EAGVAQSPRYKIIEKRQSVAFWCNPISGHATLYWYQQILGQGPKLLIQFQNNGVVDDSQLPKDRFSAERLKGVDSTLKIQPAKLEDSAVYLCASSSGPLNTGELFFGEGSRLTVL.

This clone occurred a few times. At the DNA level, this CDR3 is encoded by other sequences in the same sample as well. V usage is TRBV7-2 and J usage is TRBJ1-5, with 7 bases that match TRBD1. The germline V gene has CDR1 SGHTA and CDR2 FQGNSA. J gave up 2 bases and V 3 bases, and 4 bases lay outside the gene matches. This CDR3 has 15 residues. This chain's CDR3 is CASSFRQGGNQPQHF. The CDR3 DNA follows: TGTGCCAGCAGCTTCCGACAGGGAGGCAATCAGCCCCAGCATTTT.

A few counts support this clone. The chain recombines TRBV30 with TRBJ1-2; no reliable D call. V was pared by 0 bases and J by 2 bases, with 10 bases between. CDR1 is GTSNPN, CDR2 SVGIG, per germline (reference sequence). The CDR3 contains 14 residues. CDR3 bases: TGTGCCTGGAGTGTAGGTCAGCCCAACTATGGCTACACCTTC. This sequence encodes CAWSVGQPNYGYTF. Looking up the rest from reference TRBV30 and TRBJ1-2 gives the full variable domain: SQTIHQWPATLVQPVGSPLSLECTVEGTSNPNLYWYRQAAGRGLQLLFYSVGIGQISSEVPQNLSASRPQDRQFILSSKKLLLSDSGFYLCAWSVGQPNYGYTFGSGTRLTVV.

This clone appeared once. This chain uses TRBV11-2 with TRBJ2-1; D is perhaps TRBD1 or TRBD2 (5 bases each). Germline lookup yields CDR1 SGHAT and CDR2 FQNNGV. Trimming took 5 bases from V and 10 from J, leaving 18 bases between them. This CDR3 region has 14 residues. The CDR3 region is CASSRLTSTAEQFF. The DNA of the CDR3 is TGTGCCAGCAGCCGACTAACCTCGACAGCAGAGCAGTTCTTC.

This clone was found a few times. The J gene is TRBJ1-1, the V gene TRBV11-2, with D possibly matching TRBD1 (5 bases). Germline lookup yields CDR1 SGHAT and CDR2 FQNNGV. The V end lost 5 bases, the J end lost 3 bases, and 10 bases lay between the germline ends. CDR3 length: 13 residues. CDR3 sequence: CASSPRQYTEAFF. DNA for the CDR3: TGTGCCAGCAGCCCCCGACAGTACACTGAAGCTTTCTTT.

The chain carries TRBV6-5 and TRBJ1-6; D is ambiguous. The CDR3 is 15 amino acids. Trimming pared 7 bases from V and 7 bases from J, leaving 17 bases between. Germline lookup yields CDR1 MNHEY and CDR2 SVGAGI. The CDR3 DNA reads TGTGCCAGCAACCAACTTAATGCTCCGAATTCACCCCTCCACTTT. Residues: CASNQLNAPNSPLHF.

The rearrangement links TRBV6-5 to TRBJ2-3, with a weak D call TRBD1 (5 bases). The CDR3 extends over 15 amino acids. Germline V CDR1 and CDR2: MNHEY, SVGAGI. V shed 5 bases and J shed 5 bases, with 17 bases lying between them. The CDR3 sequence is CASSPLGAPGDTQYF. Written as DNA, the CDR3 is TGTGCCAGCAGTCCCCTAGGGGCCCCTGGAGATACGCAGTATTTT.

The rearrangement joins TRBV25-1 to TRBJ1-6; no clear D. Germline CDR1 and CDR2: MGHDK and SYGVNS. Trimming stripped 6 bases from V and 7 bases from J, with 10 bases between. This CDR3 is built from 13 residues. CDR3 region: CASRGNSNSPLHF. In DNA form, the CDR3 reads TGTGCCAGCAGGGGGAATTCGAATTCACCCCTCCACTTT.

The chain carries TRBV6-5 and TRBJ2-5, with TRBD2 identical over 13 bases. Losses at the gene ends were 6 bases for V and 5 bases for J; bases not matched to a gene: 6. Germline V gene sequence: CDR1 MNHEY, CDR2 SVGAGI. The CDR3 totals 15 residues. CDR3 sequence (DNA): TGTGCCAGCAGGCAAGGACTAGCGGGGGTGGAGACCCAGTACTTC. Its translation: CASRQGLAGVETQYF.

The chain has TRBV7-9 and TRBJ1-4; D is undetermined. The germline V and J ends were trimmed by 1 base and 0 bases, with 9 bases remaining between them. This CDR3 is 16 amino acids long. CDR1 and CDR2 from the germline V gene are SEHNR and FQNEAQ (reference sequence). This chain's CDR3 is CASSLVSVTTNEKLFF. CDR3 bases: TGTGCCAGCAGCTTAGTATCGGTGACAACTAATGAAAAACTGTTTTTT.

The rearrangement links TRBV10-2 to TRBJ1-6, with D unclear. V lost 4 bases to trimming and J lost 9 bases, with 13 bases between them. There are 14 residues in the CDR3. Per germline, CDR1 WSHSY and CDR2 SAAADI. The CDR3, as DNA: TGCGCCAGCAGTGTGGACCCTCGAGGTTCACCCCTCCACTTT. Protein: CASSVDPRGSPLHF.

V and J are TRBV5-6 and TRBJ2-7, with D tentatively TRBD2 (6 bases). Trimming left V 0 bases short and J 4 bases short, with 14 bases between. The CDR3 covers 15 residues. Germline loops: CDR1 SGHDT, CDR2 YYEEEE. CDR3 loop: CASSLGGTSPYEQYF. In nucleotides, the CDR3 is TGTGCCAGCAGCTTGGGCGGGACCTCCCCTTACGAGCAGTACTTC. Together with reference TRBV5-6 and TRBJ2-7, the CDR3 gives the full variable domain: DAGVTQSPTHLIKTRGQQVTLRCSPKSGHDTVSWYQQALGQGPQFIFQYYEEEERQRGNFPDRFSGHQFPNYSSELNVNALLLGDSALYLCASSLGGTSPYEQYFGPGTRLTVT.

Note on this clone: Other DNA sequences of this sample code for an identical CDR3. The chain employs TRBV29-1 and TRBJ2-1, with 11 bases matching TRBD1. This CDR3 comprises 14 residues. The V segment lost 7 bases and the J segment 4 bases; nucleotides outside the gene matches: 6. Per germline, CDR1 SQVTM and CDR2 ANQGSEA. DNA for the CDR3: TGCAGCGGGAGGGACAGGGGGTCGTACAATGAGCAGTTCTTC. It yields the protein CSGRDRGSYNEQFF.

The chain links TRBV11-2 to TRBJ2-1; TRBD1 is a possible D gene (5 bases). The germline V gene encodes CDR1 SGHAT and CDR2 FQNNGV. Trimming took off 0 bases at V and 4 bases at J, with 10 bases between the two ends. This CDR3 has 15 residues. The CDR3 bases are TGTGCCAGCAGCTTAGACAGGGCCACTTACAATGAGCAGTTCTTC. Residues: CASSLDRATYNEQFF.

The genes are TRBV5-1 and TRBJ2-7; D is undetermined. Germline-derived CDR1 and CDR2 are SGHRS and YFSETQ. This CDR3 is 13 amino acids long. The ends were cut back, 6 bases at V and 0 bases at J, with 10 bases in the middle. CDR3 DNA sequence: TGCGCCAGCACCCGGGCCTCCTCCTACGAGCAGTACTTC. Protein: CASTRASSYEQYF.

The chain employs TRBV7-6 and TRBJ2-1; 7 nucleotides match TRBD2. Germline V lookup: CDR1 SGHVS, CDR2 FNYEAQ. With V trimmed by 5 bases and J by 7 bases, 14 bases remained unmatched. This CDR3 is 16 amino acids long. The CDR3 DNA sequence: TGTGCCAGCAGCCCCGGTGGGGGGGTAGCGTGGAATGAGCAGTTCTTC. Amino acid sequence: CASSPGGGVAWNEQFF.

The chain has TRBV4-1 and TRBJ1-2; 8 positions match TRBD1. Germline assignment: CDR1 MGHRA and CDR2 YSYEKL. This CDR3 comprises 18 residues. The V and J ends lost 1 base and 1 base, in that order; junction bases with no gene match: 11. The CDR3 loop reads CASSQGEGTGPYNYGYTF. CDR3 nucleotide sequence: TGCGCCAGCAGCCAAGGGGAAGGGACAGGACCGTATAACTATGGCTACACCTTC.

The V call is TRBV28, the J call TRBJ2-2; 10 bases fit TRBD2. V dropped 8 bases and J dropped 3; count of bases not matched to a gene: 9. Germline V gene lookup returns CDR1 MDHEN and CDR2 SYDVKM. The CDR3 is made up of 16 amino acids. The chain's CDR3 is CASGNNLAGDTGELFF. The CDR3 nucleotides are TGTGCCAGCGGGAACAATCTAGCGGGAGACACCGGGGAGCTGTTTTTT.

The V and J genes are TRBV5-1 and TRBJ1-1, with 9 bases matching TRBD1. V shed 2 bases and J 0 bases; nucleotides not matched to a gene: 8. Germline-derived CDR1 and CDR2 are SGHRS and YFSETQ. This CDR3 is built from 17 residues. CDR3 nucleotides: TGCGCCAGCAGCTTTCCCAGAACAGGGGGCATGAACACTGAAGCTTTCTTT. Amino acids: CASSFPRTGGMNTEAFF.

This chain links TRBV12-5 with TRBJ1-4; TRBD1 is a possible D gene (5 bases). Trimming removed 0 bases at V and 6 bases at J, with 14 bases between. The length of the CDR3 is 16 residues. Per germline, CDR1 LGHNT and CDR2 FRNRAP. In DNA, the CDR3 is TGTGCTAGTGGTTTGGTACTTAGCGCCAGGGATGAAAAACTGTTTTTT. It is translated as CASGLVLSARDEKLFF.

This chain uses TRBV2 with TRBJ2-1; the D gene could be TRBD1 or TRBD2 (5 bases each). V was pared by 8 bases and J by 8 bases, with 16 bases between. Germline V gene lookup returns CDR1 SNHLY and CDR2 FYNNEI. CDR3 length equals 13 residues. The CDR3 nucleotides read TGTGCCAGCCCGGGTGGGGGTGGCGATGAGCAGTTCTTC. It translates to CASPGGGGDEQFF.

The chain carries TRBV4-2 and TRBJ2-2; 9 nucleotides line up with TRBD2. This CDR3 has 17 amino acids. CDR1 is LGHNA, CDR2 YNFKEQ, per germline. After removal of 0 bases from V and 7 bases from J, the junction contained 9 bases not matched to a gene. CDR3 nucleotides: TGTGCCAGCAGCCAAGATGAAAGCGGGGGGCCGGGCGGGGAGCTGTTTTTT. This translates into CASSQDESGGPGGELFF.

This CDR3 reads CAFRSHHFYGYTF. In DNA, the CDR3 is TGTGCCTTTCGTAGCCATCACTTCTATGGCTACACCTTC. The chain carries TRBV30 and TRBJ1-2; no firm D call. V was clipped by 7 bases and J by 4 bases, with 16 bases between them. Looked up from germline, CDR1 is GTSNPN and CDR2 is SVGIG (reference sequence). This CDR3 region has 13 residues.

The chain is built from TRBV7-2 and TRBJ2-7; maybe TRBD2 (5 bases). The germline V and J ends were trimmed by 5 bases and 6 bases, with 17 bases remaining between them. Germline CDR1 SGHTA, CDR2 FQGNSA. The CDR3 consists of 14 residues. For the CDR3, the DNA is TGTGCCAGCAGCCTCGGACTGAGCCGAGGCGAGCAGTACTTC. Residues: CASSLGLSRGEQYF.